The 5 T cell receptor beta chains listed next were all sequenced from one sample in a study of blood T cell repertoires in COVID-19. This table comes from immunoSEQ multiplex PCR, and its TCRdb copy is limited to in-frame clones, with some not included. The sample lists fewer than 250,000 clones; under 90% were seen once. Material for sequencing was peripheral blood. The receptor source for this set is a woman aged 40 to 49 with active or convalescent COVID-19.

This rearrangement joins TRBV14 to TRBJ2-1, with TRBD2 matching 7 bases. The germline V gene has CDR1 SGHDN and CDR2 FVKESK. Trimming at V came to 4 bases and at J to 2 bases, leaving 8 bases not matched to a gene. The CDR3 runs to 16 residues. This CDR3 reads CASSPSGGPAYNEQFF. DNA for the CDR3: TGTGCCAGCAGCCCATCGGGGGGACCGGCCTACAATGAGCAGTTCTTC.

The chain employs TRBV6-2 or TRBV6-3 and TRBJ1-5, with 7 bases lining up with TRBD1. The CDR3 has 13 amino acids. Trimming at V came to 6 bases and at J to 4 bases, leaving 3 bases not matched to a gene. Germline CDR1 reads MNHEY; CDR2 reads SVGEGT. Here the CDR3 DNA reads TGTGCCAGCAGCCGACAGGGTAATCAGCCCCAGCATTTT. The encoded protein is CASSRQGNQPQHF.

The V and J genes are TRBV4-3 and TRBJ2-5; possible D gene TRBD2, 7 bases. This CDR3 contains 19 residues. Germline-derived CDR1 and CDR2 are LGHNA and YSLEER. Trimming stripped 2 bases from V and 5 bases from J, with 27 bases between. The CDR3 loop reads CASSQYLLEGGPTGETQYF. CDR3 sequence (DNA): TGCGCCAGCAGCCAATATCTTCTCGAGGGGGGGCCAACCGGGGAGACCCAGTACTTC.

The chain joins TRBV5-6 to TRBJ1-6; D gene ambiguous. Germline V gives CDR1 SGHDT, CDR2 YYEEEE. The CDR3 is 15 amino acids. Trimming shortened V by 4 bases and J by 1 base, and 9 bases separated the two germline ends. The DNA of the CDR3 is TGTGCCAGCAGCCCGCCGGGGTCCTATAATTCACCCCTCCACTTT. Translation gives CASSPPGSYNSPLHF.

This chain connects TRBV6-4 to TRBJ2-1; D is perhaps TRBD2 (5 bases). CDR3 length equals 13 residues. V lost 4 bases and J lost 9, with 13 bases in between. The germline V gene has CDR1 MRHNA and CDR2 SNTAGT. CDR3 sequence reads: CASSAGLAGEQFF. The CDR3 DNA reads as TGTGCCAGCAGTGCCGGTCTAGCAGGTGAGCAGTTCTTC.